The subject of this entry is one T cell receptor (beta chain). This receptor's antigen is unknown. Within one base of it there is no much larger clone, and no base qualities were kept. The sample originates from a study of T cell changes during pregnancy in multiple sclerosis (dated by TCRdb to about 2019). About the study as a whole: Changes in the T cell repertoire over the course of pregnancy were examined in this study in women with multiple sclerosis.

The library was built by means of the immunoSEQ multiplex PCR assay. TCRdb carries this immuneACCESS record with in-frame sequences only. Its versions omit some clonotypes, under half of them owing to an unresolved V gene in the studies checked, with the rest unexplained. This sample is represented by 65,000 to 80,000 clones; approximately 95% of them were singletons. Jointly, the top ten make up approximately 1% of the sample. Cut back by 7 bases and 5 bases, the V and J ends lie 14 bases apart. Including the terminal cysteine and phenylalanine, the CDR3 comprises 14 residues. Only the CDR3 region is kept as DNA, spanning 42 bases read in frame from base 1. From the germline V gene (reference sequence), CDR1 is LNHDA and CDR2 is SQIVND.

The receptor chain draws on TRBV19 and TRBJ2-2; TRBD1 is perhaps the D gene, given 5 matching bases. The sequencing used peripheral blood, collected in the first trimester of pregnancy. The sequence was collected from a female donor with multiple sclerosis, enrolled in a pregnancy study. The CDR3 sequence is CASKVSGQTGELFF. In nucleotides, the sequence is TGTGCCAGTAAGGTATCAGGGCAAACCGGGGAGCTGTTTTTT.